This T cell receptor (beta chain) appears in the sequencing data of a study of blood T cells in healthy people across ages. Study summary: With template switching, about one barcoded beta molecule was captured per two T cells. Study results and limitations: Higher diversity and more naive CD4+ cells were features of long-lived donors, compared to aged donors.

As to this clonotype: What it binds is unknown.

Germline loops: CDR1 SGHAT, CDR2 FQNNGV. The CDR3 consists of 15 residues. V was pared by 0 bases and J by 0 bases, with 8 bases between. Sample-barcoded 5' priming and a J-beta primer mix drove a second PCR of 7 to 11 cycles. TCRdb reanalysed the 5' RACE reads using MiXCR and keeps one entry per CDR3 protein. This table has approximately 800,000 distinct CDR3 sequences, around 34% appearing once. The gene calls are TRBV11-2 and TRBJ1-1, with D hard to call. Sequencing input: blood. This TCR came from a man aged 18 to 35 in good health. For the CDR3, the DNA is TGTGCCAGCAGCTTAGACTCAGTTATGAACACTGAAGCTTTCTTT. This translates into CASSLDSVMNTEAFF. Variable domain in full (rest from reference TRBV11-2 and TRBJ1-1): EAGVAQSPRYKIIEKRQSVAFWCNPISGHATLYWYQQILGQGPKLLIQFQNNGVVDDSQLPKDRFSAERLKGVDSTLKIQPAKLEDSAVYLCASSLDSVMNTEAFFGQGTRLTVV.